Listed below are T cell receptor beta chains from one sample, sequenced in a study of cytomegalovirus exposure and HLA in healthy donors. Assay: immunoSEQ multiplex PCR; the TCRdb copy retains only in-frame clones and omits some. The table shows over 150,000 clones, with around 80% occurring only once. Source material: PBMCs. The source is a man between 25 and 39 years old in good health and CMV-seronegative. Each CDR3 is given with its conserved first and last residue. Fields, in order: clone size, V gene, CDR3 length, D gene, J gene, CDR3 DNA, CDR3 protein. A D gene is named only where the DNA matches it firmly. Expanded clones get a size class; other rows say once, few or many, or leave the size out.

-	TRBV18	14	TRBD1	TRBJ2-7	TGTGCCAGCTCACCGGGACAGGGGGCGCGGGAGCAGTACTTC	CASSPGQGAREQYF
-	TRBV30	14	-	TRBJ1-2	TGTGCCTGGAGTGTACGGCAGGGCAGACGTGGCTACACCTTC	CAWSVRQGRRGYTF
-	TRBV6-1	15	TRBD2	TRBJ2-7	TGTGCCAGCAGTGTTGGACTAGCGAAGGCCTACGAGCAGTACTTC	CASSVGLAKAYEQYF
-	TRBV10-3	16	TRBD1	TRBJ2-2	TGTGCCATCAGTGACCCGGGACAGGGGGCAATCGGGGAGCTGTTTTTT	CAISDPGQGAIGELFF
-	TRBV12-5	14	TRBD1	TRBJ1-1	TGTGCTAGTGGTGTGACAGGGGCGAACACTGAAGCTTTCTTT	CASGVTGANTEAFF
-	TRBV19	16	-	TRBJ1-5	TGTGCCAGTAGCGCCCATCAGGGTAATAGCAATCAGCCCCAGCATTTT	CASSAHQGNSNQPQHF
few	TRBV5-1	13	-	TRBJ1-1	TGCGCCAGCAGCTTGACAGGACCCACTGAAGCTTTCTTT	CASSLTGPTEAFF
few	TRBV7-9	14	TRBD1	TRBJ1-4	TGTGCCAGCAGCTGGGACAGGGGTAATGAAAAACTGTTTTTT	CASSWDRGNEKLFF
-	TRBV6-5	15	TRBD1	TRBJ2-3	TGTGCCAGCAGTATACAGGGGACAGGCACAGATACGCAGTATTTT	CASSIQGTGTDTQYF
once	TRBV6-1	15	TRBD2	TRBJ2-5	TGTGCCAGCAGAACGGGACTAGCGGGGGGAGAGACCCAGTACTTC	CASRTGLAGGETQYF
-	TRBV30	13	-	TRBJ2-7	TGTGCCTGGAGTGTCGGGAACACCTACGAGCAGTACTTC	CAWSVGNTYEQYF
few	TRBV13	19	TRBD1	TRBJ2-5	TGTGCCAGCAGCACTGCTCTAAGAGCCGGGACAGGGTCGGAAGAGACCCAGTACTTC	CASSTALRAGTGSEETQYF
-	TRBV6-5	13	TRBD1	TRBJ2-5	TGTGCCACCCGGACGGGACAGAGAGAGACCCAGTACTTC	CATRTGQRETQYF
-	TRBV11-2	14	TRBD1	TRBJ1-4	TGTGCCAGCTTTTCTGCCCGGGACAGCGAAAAACTGTTTTTT	CASFSARDSEKLFF
-	TRBV7-9	16	TRBD1	TRBJ1-4	TGTGCCAGCAGCGAGGGACAGGGGACGACTAATGAAAAACTGTTTTTT	CASSEGQGTTNEKLFF
-	TRBV19	16	-	TRBJ2-2	TGTGCCAGTAGTAGGAGGGGTTTCCCGAACACCGTCGAGCTGTTTTTT	CASSRRGFPNTVELFF
-	TRBV5-8	15	TRBD2	TRBJ2-1	TGTGCCAGCAGTCCTATAGCGGGGGGTCGGCATGAGCAGTTCTTC	CASSPIAGGRHEQFF
-	TRBV27	18	-	TRBJ1-1	TGTGCCAGCAGTGAGGAGGGTACAAGGCTAGCCATGAACACTGAAGCTTTCTTT	CASSEEGTRLAMNTEAFF
-	TRBV4-1	14	-	TRBJ1-1	TGCGCCAGCAGCCAAGCGACAGCCAGAACTGAAGCTTTCTTT	CASSQATARTEAFF
-	TRBV5-1	17	-	TRBJ1-1	TGCGCCAGCAGCTCCGGGGCTACAGGGAACATGAACACTGAAGCTTTCTTT	CASSSGATGNMNTEAFF
-	TRBV28	14	-	TRBJ2-5	TGTGCCAGCAGTCGGAGACAGCCGTGGGAGACCCAGTACTTC	CASSRRQPWETQYF
-	TRBV30	13	-	TRBJ1-1	TGTGCCTGGAGTCTGGACAGATACACTGAAGCTTTCTTT	CAWSLDRYTEAFF
-	TRBV28	14	-	TRBJ1-2	TGTGCCAGCAGTTTAGCGGGCAGAGGCTATGGCTACACCTTC	CASSLAGRGYGYTF
-	TRBV9	17	-	TRBJ2-7	TGTGCCAGCAGCGTAGATCCGTCCGCGGGGCTTGTGTACGAGCAGTACTTC	CASSVDPSAGLVYEQYF
-	TRBV19	13	TRBD1	TRBJ1-2	TGTGCCAGTAGGGGACAGGGGTTTTATGGCTACACCTTC	CASRGQGFYGYTF
-	TRBV5-8	17	-	TRBJ2-4	TGTGCCAGCAGCTTGGACGTGGGGACAAGAGCCAAAAACATTCAGTACTTC	CASSLDVGTRAKNIQYF
-	TRBV9	17	TRBD1	TRBJ1-5	TGTGCCAGCAGCGAGGGGACAGGGATCTATAGCAATCAGCCCCAGCATTTT	CASSEGTGIYSNQPQHF